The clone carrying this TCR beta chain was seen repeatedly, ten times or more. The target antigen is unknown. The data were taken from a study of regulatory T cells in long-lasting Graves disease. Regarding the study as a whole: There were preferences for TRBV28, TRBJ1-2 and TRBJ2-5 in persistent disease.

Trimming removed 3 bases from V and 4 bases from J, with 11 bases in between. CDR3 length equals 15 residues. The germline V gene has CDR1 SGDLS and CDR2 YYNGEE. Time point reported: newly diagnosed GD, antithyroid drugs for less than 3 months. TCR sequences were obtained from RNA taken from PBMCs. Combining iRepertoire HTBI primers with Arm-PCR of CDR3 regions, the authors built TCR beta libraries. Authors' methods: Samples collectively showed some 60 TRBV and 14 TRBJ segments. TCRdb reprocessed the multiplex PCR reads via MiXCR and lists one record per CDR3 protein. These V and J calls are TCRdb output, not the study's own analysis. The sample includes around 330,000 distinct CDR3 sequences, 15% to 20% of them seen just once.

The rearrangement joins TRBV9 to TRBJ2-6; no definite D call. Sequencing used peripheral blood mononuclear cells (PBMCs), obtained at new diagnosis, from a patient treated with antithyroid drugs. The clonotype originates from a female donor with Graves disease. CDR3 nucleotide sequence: TGTGCCAGCAGCGCTCACGGTGCGGGGGCCAACGTCCTGACTTTC. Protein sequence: CASSAHGAGANVLTF.